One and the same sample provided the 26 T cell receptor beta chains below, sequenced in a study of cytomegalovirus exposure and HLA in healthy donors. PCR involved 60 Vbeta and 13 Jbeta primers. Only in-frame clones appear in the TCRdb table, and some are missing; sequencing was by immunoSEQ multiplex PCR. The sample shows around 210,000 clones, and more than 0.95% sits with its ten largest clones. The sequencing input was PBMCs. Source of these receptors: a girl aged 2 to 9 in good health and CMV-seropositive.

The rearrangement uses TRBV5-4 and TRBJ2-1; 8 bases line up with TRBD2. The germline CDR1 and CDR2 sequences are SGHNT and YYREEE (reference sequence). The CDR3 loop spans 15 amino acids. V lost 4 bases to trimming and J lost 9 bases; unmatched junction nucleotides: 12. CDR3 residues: CASSRPGLEESEQFF. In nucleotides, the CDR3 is TGTGCCAGCAGCCGACCGGGACTAGAGGAGAGTGAGCAGTTCTTC.

The CDR3 DNA follows: TGTGCCAGCGGGGCGCCCTATAATTCACCCCTCCACTTT. It yields the protein CASGAPYNSPLHF. The chain recombines TRBV28 with TRBJ1-6; TRBD1 might be the D (5 bases). V was trimmed by 8 bases and J by 2 bases, leaving 7 bases between them. CDR1 is MDHEN, CDR2 SYDVKM, per germline. The CDR3 extends over 13 amino acids.

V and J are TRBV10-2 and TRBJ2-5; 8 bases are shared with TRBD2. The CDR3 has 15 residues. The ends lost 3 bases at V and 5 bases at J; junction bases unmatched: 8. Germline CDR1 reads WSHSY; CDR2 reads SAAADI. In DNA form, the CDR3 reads TGCGCCAGCAGTGAAACTAGCGGAGGGGGGGAGACCCAGTACTTC. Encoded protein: CASSETSGGGETQYF.

The CDR3 protein is CASSLSGLESGELFF. For the CDR3, the DNA is TGTGCCAGCAGCTTATCAGGACTAGAATCCGGGGAGCTGTTTTTT. The chain recombines TRBV11-2 with TRBJ2-2; 7 bases map to TRBD2. V lost 2 bases and J lost 6; bases outside the gene matches: 6. Germline CDR1 is SGHAT and CDR2 is FQNNGV. CDR3 length: 15 amino acids.

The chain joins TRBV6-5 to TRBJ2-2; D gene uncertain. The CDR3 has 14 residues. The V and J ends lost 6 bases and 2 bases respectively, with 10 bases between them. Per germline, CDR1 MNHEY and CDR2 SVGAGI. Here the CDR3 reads CASRADVNTGELFF. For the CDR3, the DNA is TGTGCCAGCAGGGCTGATGTTAACACCGGGGAGCTGTTTTTT.

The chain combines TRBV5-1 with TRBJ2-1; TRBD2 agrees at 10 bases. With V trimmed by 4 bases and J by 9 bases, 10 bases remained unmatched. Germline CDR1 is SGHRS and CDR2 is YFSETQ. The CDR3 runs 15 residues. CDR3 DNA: TGCGCCAGCAGCCCCACAGCGGGAGGGCCCAGTGAGCAGTTCTTC. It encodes CASSPTAGGPSEQFF.

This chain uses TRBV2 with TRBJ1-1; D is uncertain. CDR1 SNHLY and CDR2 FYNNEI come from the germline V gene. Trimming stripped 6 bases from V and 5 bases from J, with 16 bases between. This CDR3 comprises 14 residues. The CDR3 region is CASRLQTTGTEAFF. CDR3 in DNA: TGTGCCAGCAGGTTACAAACGACGGGTACTGAAGCTTTCTTT.

CDR3 DNA sequence: TGCAGCGTTGCCCCGACAGGGGCGGCGGGGGAGCTGTTTTTT. Encoded protein: CSVAPTGAAGELFF. The chain recombines TRBV29-1 with TRBJ2-2, with 8 positions matching TRBD1. The CDR3 runs to 14 residues. Germline CDR1 and CDR2: SQVTM and ANQGSEA. Trimming at V came to 4 bases and at J to 8 bases, leaving 9 bases not matched to a gene.

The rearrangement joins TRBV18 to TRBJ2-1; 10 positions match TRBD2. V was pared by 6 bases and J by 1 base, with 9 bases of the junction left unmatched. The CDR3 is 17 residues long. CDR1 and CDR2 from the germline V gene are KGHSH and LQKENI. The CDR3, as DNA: TGTGCCAGCTCCCGCAAGACTAGCGGGTTGTCCTACAATGAGCAGTTCTTC. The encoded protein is CASSRKTSGLSYNEQFF.

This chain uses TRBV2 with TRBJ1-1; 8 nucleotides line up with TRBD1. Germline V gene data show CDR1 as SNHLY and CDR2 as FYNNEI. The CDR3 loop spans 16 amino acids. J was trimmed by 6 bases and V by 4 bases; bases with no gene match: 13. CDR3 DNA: TGTGCCAGCAGTGTTGGCAGGGGGCGAGTAACCCCTGAAGCTTTCTTT. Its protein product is CASSVGRGRVTPEAFF.

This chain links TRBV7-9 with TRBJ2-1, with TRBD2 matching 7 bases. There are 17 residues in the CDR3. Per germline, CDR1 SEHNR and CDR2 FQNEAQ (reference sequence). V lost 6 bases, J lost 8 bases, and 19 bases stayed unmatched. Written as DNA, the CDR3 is TGTGCCAGCAGATCCCGACTAGCATTCCGTTTTGGCGATGAGCAGTTCTTC. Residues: CASRSRLAFRFGDEQFF.

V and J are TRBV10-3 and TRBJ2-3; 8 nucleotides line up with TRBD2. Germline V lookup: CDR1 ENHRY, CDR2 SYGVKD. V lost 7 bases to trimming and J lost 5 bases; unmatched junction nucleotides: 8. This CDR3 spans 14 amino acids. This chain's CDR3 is CAITGTRGLDTQYF. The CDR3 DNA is TGTGCCATCACCGGGACTAGGGGCCTAGATACGCAGTATTTT.

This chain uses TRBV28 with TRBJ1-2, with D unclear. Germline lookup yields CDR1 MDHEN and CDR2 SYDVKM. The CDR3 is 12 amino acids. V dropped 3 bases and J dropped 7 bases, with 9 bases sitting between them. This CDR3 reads CASSFGQTGYTF. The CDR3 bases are TGTGCCAGCAGTTTTGGGCAAACTGGCTACACCTTC.

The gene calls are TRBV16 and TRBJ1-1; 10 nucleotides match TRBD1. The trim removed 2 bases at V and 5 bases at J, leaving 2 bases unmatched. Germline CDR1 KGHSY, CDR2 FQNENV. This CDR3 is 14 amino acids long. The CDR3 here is CASSQDRGRTEAFF. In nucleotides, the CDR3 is TGTGCCAGCAGCCAAGACAGGGGGCGGACTGAAGCTTTCTTT.

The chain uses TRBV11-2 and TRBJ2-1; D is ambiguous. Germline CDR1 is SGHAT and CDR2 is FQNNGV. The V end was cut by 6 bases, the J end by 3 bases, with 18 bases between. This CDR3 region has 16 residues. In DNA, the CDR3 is TGTGCCAGCAGACCCTTTATCCGAGTCGACTACAATGAGCAGTTCTTC. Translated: CASRPFIRVDYNEQFF.

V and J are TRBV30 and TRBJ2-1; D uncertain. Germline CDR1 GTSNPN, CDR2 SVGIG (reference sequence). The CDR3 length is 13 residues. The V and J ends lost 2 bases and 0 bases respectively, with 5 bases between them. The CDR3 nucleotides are TGTGCCTGGAGTTCCAGCTCCTACAATGAGCAGTTCTTC. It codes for CAWSSSSYNEQFF.

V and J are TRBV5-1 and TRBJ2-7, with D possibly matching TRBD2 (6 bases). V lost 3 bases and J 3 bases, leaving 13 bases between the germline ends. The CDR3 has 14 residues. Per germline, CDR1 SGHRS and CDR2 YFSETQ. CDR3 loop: CASSSGEGYYEQYF. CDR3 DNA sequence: TGCGCCAGCAGCTCGGGAGAGGGGTACTACGAGCAGTACTTC.

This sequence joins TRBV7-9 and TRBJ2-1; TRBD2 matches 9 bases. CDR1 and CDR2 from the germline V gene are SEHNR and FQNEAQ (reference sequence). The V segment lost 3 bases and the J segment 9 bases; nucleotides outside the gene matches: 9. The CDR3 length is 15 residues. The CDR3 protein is CASSFSREGPGEQFF. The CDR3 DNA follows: TGTGCCAGCAGCTTTTCGCGGGAGGGCCCTGGTGAGCAGTTCTTC.

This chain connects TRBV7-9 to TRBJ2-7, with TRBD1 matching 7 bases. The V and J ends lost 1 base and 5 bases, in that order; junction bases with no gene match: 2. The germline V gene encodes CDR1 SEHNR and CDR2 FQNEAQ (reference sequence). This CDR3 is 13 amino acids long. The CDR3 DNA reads TGTGCCAGCAGCTTAGGACAGGGCCACGAGCAGTACTTC. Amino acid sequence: CASSLGQGHEQYF.

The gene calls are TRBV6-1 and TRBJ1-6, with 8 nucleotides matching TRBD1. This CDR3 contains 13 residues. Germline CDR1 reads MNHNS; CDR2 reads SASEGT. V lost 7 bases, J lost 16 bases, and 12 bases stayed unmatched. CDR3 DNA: TGTGCCAGCAAGGACAGGGACCCTTTAGGTCTCCACTTT. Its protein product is CASKDRDPLGLHF.

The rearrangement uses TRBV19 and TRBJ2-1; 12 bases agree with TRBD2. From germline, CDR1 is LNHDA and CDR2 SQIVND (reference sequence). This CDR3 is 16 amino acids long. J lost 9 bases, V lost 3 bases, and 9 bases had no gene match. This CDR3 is CASSMLAGGPTSEQFF. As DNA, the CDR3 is TGTGCCAGTAGTATGCTAGCGGGAGGGCCCACCAGTGAGCAGTTCTTC. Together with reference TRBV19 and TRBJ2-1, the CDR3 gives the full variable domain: DGGITQSPKYLFRKEGQNVTLSCEQNLNHDAMYWYRQDPGQGLRLIYYSQIVNDFQKGDIAEGYSVSREKKESFPLTVTSAQKNPTAFYLCASSMLAGGPTSEQFFGPGTRLTVL.

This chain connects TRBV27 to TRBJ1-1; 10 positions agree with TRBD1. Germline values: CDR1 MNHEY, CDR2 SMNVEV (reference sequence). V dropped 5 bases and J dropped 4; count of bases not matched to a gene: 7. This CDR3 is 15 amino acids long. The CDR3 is CASSLWTGGSTEAFF. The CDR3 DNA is TGTGCCAGCAGTCTATGGACAGGGGGAAGCACTGAAGCTTTCTTT.

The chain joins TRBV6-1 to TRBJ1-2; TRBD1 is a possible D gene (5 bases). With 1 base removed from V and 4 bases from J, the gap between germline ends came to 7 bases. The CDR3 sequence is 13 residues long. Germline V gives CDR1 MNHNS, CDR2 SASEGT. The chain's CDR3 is CASSEGGSYGYTF. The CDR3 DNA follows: TGTGCCAGCAGTGAAGGGGGCAGCTATGGCTACACCTTC.

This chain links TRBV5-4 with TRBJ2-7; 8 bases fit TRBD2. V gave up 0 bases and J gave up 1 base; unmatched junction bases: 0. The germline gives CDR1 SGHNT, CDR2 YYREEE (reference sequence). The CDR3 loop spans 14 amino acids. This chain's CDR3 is CASSLGGRSYEQYF. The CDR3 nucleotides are TGTGCCAGCAGCTTGGGCGGGAGGTCCTACGAGCAGTACTTC.

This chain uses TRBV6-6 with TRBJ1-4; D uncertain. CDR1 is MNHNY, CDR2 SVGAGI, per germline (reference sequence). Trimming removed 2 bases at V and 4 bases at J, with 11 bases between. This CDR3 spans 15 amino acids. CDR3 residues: CASSYGSSFNEKLFF. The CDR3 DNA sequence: TGTGCCAGCAGTTACGGTAGCAGCTTTAATGAAAAACTGTTTTTT.

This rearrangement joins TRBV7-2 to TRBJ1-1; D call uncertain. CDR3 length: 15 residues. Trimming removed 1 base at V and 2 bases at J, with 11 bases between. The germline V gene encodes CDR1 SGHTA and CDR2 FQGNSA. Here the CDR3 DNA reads TGTGCCAGCAGCTTAGTACCCGGGATAAACACTGAAGCTTTCTTT. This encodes CASSLVPGINTEAFF.